What follows is one TCR beta chain and its context. Its antigen is as yet unknown. Amplification used 60 Vbeta primers and 13 Jbeta primers. Assay: immunoSEQ multiplex PCR; the TCRdb copy retains only in-frame clones and omits some. This sample carries 160,000 or so clones, almost 80% of them seen once, and the ten largest clones take about 1.5%. The data originate from a study of cytomegalovirus exposure and HLA in healthy donors. Study-wide points: Equally common other TCR beta chains were less clonally expanded than HLA-associated ones, a later analysis found.

With 0 bases clipped from V and 1 base from J, the junction kept 3 bases outside the gene matches. This CDR3 region has 16 residues. Per germline, CDR1 SGHRS and CDR2 YFSETQ. The rearrangement uses TRBV5-1 and TRBJ1-2; 10 positions match TRBD1. Input material: PBMCs. The sequence derives from a male donor in good health and CMV-seronegative. The CDR3 sequence is CASSLVWDRGNYGYTF. CDR3 sequence (DNA): TGCGCCAGCAGCTTGGTATGGGACAGGGGTAACTATGGCTACACCTTC.